A single sample gave rise to the 15 T cell receptor beta chains below, sequenced in a study of T cells in localized non-small cell lung cancer. Clones were sequenced by immunoSEQ multiplex PCR, and TCRdb holds only the in-frame ones, with some missing. The data show some 30,000 clones, around 93% seen once. This specimen was PBMCs, taken before any cancer treatment. All receptors derive from a man aged 40 to 75 with stage II lung adenocarcinoma.

V and J are TRBV7-2 and TRBJ2-7, with 9 bases that match TRBD1. V dropped 1 base and J dropped 5; count of bases not matched to a gene: 3. CDR1 is SGHTA and CDR2 is FQGNSA in the germline V gene. This CDR3 is 14 amino acids long. This CDR3 reads CASSLGDRVNEQYF. The CDR3 nucleotides read TGTGCCAGCAGCTTAGGGGACAGGGTAAACGAGCAGTACTTC.

V gene TRBV7-2 combines with J gene TRBJ2-1, with D perhaps TRBD2 (6 bases). CDR3 length: 15 residues. CDR1 and CDR2 (germline): SGHTA, FQGNSA. Between the trimmed V and J ends, which lost 7 bases and 9 bases, there was a span of 22 bases. This CDR3 is CASTHRREPGSEQFF. The CDR3 DNA sequence: TGTGCCAGCACCCACCGACGGGAGCCCGGCAGTGAGCAGTTCTTC.

The V call is TRBV10-3, the J call TRBJ1-2; D gene ambiguous. The CDR3 loop spans 13 amino acids. Germline values: CDR1 ENHRY, CDR2 SYGVKD. The V end was cut by 0 bases, the J end by 7 bases, with 9 bases between. The CDR3 is CAISESSFSGYTF. The CDR3, as DNA: TGTGCCATCAGTGAGTCGTCTTTCTCTGGCTACACCTTC.

V and J are TRBV28 and TRBJ1-5; D is undetermined. The CDR3 spans 15 residues. Germline lookup yields CDR1 MDHEN and CDR2 SYDVKM. The germline V and J ends were trimmed by 6 bases and 0 bases, with 12 bases remaining between them. The CDR3 DNA follows: TGTGCCAGCAGAGAGACAATGTATAGCAATCAGCCCCAGCATTTT. The encoded protein is CASRETMYSNQPQHF.

The gene calls are TRBV5-6 and TRBJ2-5; D unresolved. Germline V gives CDR1 SGHDT, CDR2 YYEEEE. This CDR3 is 13 amino acids long. V lost 4 bases and J lost 7, with 14 bases in between. CDR3 sequence reads: CASSGTTLGTQYF. DNA for the CDR3: TGTGCCAGCAGCGGCACCACTCTGGGGACCCAGTACTTC.

This rearrangement joins TRBV25-1 to TRBJ2-3; 14 bases fit TRBD2. Germline V gene lookup returns CDR1 MGHDK and CDR2 SYGVNS. The J segment lost 5 bases and the V segment lost 1 base, leaving 8 bases of the junction unmatched. The CDR3 runs 18 residues. The CDR3 nucleotides read TGTGCCAGCAGTGAATCCCCGGGGACTAGCGGGAGTATAGATACGCAGTATTTT. The encoded protein is CASSESPGTSGSIDTQYF.

In regard to this clone: The same CDR3 can be traced to other DNA sequences in this sample. The chain has TRBV28 and TRBJ1-4; no reliable D call. The CDR3 runs to 12 residues. Trimming cost V 2 bases and J 5 bases, with 3 bases left between them. CDR1 and CDR2 from the germline V gene are MDHEN and SYDVKM. CDR3 nucleotide sequence: TGTGCCAGCAGTTTAAACAATGAAAAACTGTTTTTT. Encoded protein: CASSLNNEKLFF.

This clone has only one observation. The CDR3 coding sequence is TGTGCTAGTGGTTTGGTACCAGGGGAAGCTTTCTTT. Encoded protein: CASGLVPGEAFF. J is TRBJ1-1 and V is TRBV12-5; D possibly corresponds to TRBD1 (5 bases). The CDR3 runs 12 residues. CDR1 LGHNT and CDR2 FRNRAP come from the germline V gene. V was shortened by 0 bases and J by 8 bases, with 7 bases between the two germline ends. Together with reference TRBV12-5 and TRBJ1-1, the CDR3 gives the full variable domain: DARVTQTPRHKVTEMGQEVTMRCQPILGHNTVFWYRQTMMQGLELLAYFRNRAPLDDSGMPKDRFSAEMPDATLATLKIQPSEPRDSAVYFCASGLVPGEAFFGQGTRLTVV.

The chain uses TRBV28 and TRBJ2-7; 15 bases map to TRBD2. Germline CDR1 and CDR2: MDHEN and SYDVKM. Losses at the gene ends were 0 bases for V and 5 bases for J; bases not matched to a gene: 2. The CDR3 totals 16 residues. For the CDR3, the DNA is TGTGCCAGCAGTTTATGGGGACTAGCGGGAGGAGACGAGCAGTACTTC. Translation: CASSLWGLAGGDEQYF.

This sequence joins TRBV9 and TRBJ2-2; D is perhaps TRBD2 (6 bases). V was pared by 0 bases and J by 4 bases, with 16 bases between. Germline V lookup: CDR1 SGDLS, CDR2 YYNGEE. This CDR3 is 17 amino acids long. The CDR3 region has the DNA TGTGCCAGCAGCGTAGCTTCCGGCGGGACGGGCACCGGGGAGCTGTTTTTT. Amino acid sequence: CASSVASGGTGTGELFF.

This chain joins TRBV7-2 and TRBJ2-7; 8 nucleotides line up with TRBD1. Trimming took 5 bases from V and 2 from J; bases not matched to a gene: 11. Per the germline V gene, CDR1 is SGHTA and CDR2 is FQGNSA. This CDR3 is 16 amino acids long. CDR3 DNA: TGTGCCAGCAGCCGCACTGGGCAGGGGGCGACCTACGAGCAGTACTTC. It specifies CASSRTGQGATYEQYF.

This clone appeared a single time. CDR3 in amino acids: CASRIQGEETQYF. DNA of the CDR3: TGTGCCAGTAGGATCCAGGGGGAAGAGACCCAGTACTTC. The rearrangement uses TRBV19 and TRBJ2-5; 7 nucleotides match TRBD1. CDR3 length: 13 residues. Trimming took 6 bases from V and 3 from J; bases not matched to a gene: 4. Germline V gene sequence: CDR1 LNHDA, CDR2 SQIVND (reference sequence).

The chain employs TRBV7-9 and TRBJ1-1; maybe TRBD1 (5 bases). The CDR3 consists of 14 residues. The V end lost 6 bases, the J end lost 1 base, and 12 bases lay between the germline ends. Germline-derived CDR1 and CDR2 are SEHNR and FQNEAQ (reference sequence). The CDR3 DNA sequence: TGTGCCAGCAGGGGAGACAGAAGGAACACTGAAGCTTTCTTT. Translating it yields CASRGDRRNTEAFF. Full variable domain (rest looked up from reference TRBV7-9 and TRBJ1-1): DTGVSQNPRHKITKRGQNVTFRCDPISEHNRLYWYRQTLGQGPEFLTYFQNEAQLEKSRLLSDRFSAERPKGSFSTLEIQRTEQGDSAMYLCASRGDRRNTEAFFGQGTRLTVV.

The chain's CDR3 is CASSRAPGMENEQFF. The CDR3 DNA follows: TGTGCCAGCAGTCGGGCCCCCGGAATGGAAAATGAGCAGTTCTTC. V is TRBV6-5 and J is TRBJ2-1; D not resolved. CDR1 and CDR2 from the germline V gene are MNHEY and SVGAGI. The CDR3 loop spans 15 amino acids. V gave up 5 bases and J gave up 7 bases, with 18 bases separating them.

V and J are TRBV27 and TRBJ2-1, with 9 bases that match TRBD2. Germline CDR1 is MNHEY and CDR2 is SMNVEV (reference sequence). CDR3 length equals 15 residues. J was trimmed by 2 bases and V by 3 bases; bases with no gene match: 2. CDR3 sequence: CASSFSGSPYNEQFF. The CDR3 region has the DNA TGTGCCAGCAGTTTTAGCGGGAGCCCCTACAATGAGCAGTTCTTC.